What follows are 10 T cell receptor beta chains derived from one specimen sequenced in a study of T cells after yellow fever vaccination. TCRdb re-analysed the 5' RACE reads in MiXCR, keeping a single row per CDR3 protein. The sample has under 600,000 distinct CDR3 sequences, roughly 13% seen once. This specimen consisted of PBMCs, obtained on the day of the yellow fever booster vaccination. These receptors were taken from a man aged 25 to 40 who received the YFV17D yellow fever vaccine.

The CDR3 loop is CSAITSTDTQYF. For the CDR3, the DNA is TGCAGTGCTATCACCAGCACAGATACGCAGTATTTT. The chain is built from TRBV20-1 and TRBJ2-3, with D hard to call. From germline, CDR1 is DFQATT and CDR2 SNEGSKA (reference sequence). V lost 4 bases, J lost 0 bases, and 5 bases lay in between. CDR3 length: 12 amino acids.

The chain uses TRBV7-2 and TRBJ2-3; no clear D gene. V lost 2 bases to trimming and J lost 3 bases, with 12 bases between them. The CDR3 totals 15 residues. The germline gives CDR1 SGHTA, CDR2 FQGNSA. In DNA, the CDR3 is TGTGCCAGCAGCTTATTTTCTAGTCAGACAGATACGCAGTATTTT. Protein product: CASSLFSSQTDTQYF.

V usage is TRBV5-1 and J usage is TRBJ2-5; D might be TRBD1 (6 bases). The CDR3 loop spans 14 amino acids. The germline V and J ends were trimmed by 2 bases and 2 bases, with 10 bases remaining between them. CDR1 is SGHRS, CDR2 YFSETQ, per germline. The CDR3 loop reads CASSFRGSQETQYF. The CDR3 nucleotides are TGCGCCAGCAGCTTCAGGGGATCGCAAGAGACCCAGTACTTC.

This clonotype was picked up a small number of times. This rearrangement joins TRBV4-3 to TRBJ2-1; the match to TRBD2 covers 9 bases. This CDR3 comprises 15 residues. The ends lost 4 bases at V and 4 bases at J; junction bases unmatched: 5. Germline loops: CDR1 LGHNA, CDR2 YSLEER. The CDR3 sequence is CASSRLAEAYNEQFF. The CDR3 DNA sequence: TGCGCCAGCAGCCGACTAGCGGAGGCTTACAATGAGCAGTTCTTC.

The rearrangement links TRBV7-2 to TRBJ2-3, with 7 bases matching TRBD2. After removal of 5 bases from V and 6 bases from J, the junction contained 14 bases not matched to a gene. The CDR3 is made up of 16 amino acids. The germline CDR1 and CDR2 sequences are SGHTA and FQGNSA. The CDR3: CASSLQIAGRGDTQYF. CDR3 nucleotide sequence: TGTGCCAGCAGCCTACAAATAGCGGGCCGGGGGGATACGCAGTATTTT.

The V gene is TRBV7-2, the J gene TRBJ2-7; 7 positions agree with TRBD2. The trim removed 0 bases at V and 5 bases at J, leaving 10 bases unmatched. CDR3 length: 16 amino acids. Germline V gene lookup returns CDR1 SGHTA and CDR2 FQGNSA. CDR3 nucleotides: TGTGCCAGCAGCTTAGCCCATGGACTAGTTCCAGACGAGCAGTACTTC. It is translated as CASSLAHGLVPDEQYF.

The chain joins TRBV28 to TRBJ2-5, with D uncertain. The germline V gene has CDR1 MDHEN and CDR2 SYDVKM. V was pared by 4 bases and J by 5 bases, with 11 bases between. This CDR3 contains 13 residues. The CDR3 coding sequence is TGTGCCAGCAGTTCTAGTCTTCTTGAGACCCAGTACTTC. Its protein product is CASSSSLLETQYF. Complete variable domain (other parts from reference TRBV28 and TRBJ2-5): DVKVTQSSRYLVKRTGEKVFLECVQDMDHENMFWYRQDPGLGLRLIYFSYDVKMKEKGDIPEGYSVSREKKERFSLILESASTNQTSMYLCASSSSLLETQYFGPGTRLLVL.

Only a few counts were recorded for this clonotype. CDR3 sequence reads: CATSPLGANYGYTF. CDR3 nucleotides: TGTGCCACCAGCCCTCTGGGGGCTAACTATGGCTACACCTTC. This chain uses TRBV15 with TRBJ1-2, with TRBD1 as a possible D gene (5 bases). CDR1 and CDR2 from the germline V gene are LNHNV and YYDKDF (reference sequence). This CDR3 comprises 14 residues. V shed 5 bases and J shed 0 bases, with 10 bases lying between them.

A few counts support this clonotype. For the CDR3, the DNA is TGCGCCAGCAGCTTCGGACAGTTCTCCTACGAGCAGTACTTC. Residues: CASSFGQFSYEQYF. The rearrangement links TRBV5-1 to TRBJ2-7; D might be TRBD1 (6 bases). Germline assignment: CDR1 SGHRS and CDR2 YFSETQ. This CDR3 contains 14 residues. The V end lost 2 bases, the J end lost 0 bases, and 9 bases lay between the germline ends.

CDR3 protein: CASSYSRPHTEAFF. As DNA, the CDR3 is TGTGCCAGCAGTTACTCGCGTCCACACACTGAAGCTTTCTTT. The chain uses TRBV6-5 and TRBJ1-1; no reliable D call. V was clipped by 0 bases and J by 3 bases, with 8 bases between them. This CDR3 is 14 amino acids long. Per the germline V gene, CDR1 is MNHEY and CDR2 is SVGAGI.